This TCR beta chain was obtained from a study of blood T cell repertoires in COVID-19. Study-wide context: Some COVID-19 samples were acute and others convalescent; all came from the United States, Italy and Spain. PBMCs, B-cell-depleted T cells, or T cells provided the cDNA or gDNA that made up the material.

Followed over time, Seattle patients had been enrolled while infection was active. V lost 9 bases, J lost 1 base, and 5 bases stayed unmatched. This CDR3 comprises 14 residues. Looked up from germline, CDR1 is MNHEY and CDR2 is SVGAGI. The authors' processing: Cell counts per sample came from amplifying reference gene primers. This table comes from immunoSEQ multiplex PCR, and its TCRdb copy is limited to in-frame clones, with some not included. V and J calls and clone size are as listed in that table; D and trimming were resolved from the DNA. The data contain just under 65,000 clones, approximately 78% of them singletons.

The TCR comes from a man aged 55 to 70 with COVID-19, enrolled during active disease. The sample was peripheral blood. The rearrangement joins TRBV6-5 to TRBJ2-1; TRBD1 matches at 8 bases. The DNA for the CDR3 is TGTGCCAGTGCCGGGACAGGATCCTACAATGAGCAGTTCTTC. It codes for CASAGTGSYNEQFF.